Presented here are 11 T cell receptor beta chains from one specimen sequenced in a study of blood T cells in healthy people across ages. Then a second PCR, running roughly 7 to 11 cycles, was carried out with a sample-barcoded 5' primer and a J-beta primer mix. TCRdb ran MiXCR on the 5' RACE reads and lists one entry per CDR3 protein. The sample carries about 1.6 million distinct CDR3 sequences, almost 35% recorded once. The sequencing sample was made of blood. These receptors came from a woman aged 30 to 39 in good health.

This clonotype occurred a few times. The chain has TRBV11-2 and TRBJ1-1; no firm D call. Germline CDR1 is SGHAT and CDR2 is FQNNGV. The CDR3 has 16 amino acids. V lost 4 bases and J 0 bases, leaving 15 bases between the germline ends. This CDR3 reads CASSWEVRRLNTEAFF. CDR3 bases: TGTGCCAGCAGCTGGGAGGTCCGACGGCTGAACACTGAAGCTTTCTTT. Drawing the rest from reference TRBV11-2 and TRBJ1-1, the complete variable domain is EAGVAQSPRYKIIEKRQSVAFWCNPISGHATLYWYQQILGQGPKLLIQFQNNGVVDDSQLPKDRFSAERLKGVDSTLKIQPAKLEDSAVYLCASSWEVRRLNTEAFFGQGTRLTVV.

The chain is built from TRBV13 and TRBJ2-7, with D unresolved. Trimming cost V 1 base and J 5 bases, with 6 bases left between them. Germline-derived CDR1 and CDR2 are PRHDT and FYEKMQ (reference sequence). The CDR3 is 12 amino acids. CDR3 sequence: CASSLVAHEQYF. The CDR3 DNA follows: TGTGCCAGCAGCTTAGTGGCCCACGAGCAGTACTTC.

Notes on this clonotype: An end of the junction differs from the germline gene, which may be a read error. The chain uses TRBV5-1 and TRBJ2-4; the D gene is possibly TRBD1 (5 bases). The DNA end is a closer match to TRBJ2-7, so the J assignment may be wrong. This CDR3 region has 15 residues. Germline lookup yields CDR1 SGHRS and CDR2 YFSETQ. CDR3 in amino acids: CASRYSGQNSCEQYF. CDR3 nucleotides: TGCGCCAGCAGGTATTCCGGACAAAACTCCTGCGAGCAGTACTTC.

This clonotype was observed a few times. The chain has TRBV7-2 and TRBJ2-1, with 9 positions matching TRBD2. This CDR3 comprises 19 residues. CDR1 and CDR2 (germline): SGHTA, FQGNSA. V lost 2 bases, J lost 4 bases, and 15 bases stayed unmatched. CDR3 amino acids: CASSLPRSGRGKDYNEQFF. DNA for the CDR3: TGTGCCAGCAGCTTACCACGTAGCGGGAGAGGGAAGGATTACAATGAGCAGTTCTTC.

Written as DNA, the CDR3 is TGCGCCAGCAGCCCCGACAGGGATGTGAAGGAGACCCAGTACTTC. Protein sequence: CASSPDRDVKETQYF. V and J are TRBV5-1 and TRBJ2-5; 7 positions agree with TRBD1. The junction had 11 bases not matched to a gene; V was cut back by 4 bases and J by 5 bases. The CDR3 spans 15 residues. Germline loops: CDR1 SGHRS, CDR2 YFSETQ.

There are a few counts of this clonotype. The CDR3 is CASSRLSIAEQYF. The CDR3 DNA sequence: TGTGCCAGCAGCCGCCTATCAATCGCCGAGCAGTACTTC. The chain employs TRBV3-1 and TRBJ2-7, with no clear D. The CDR3 spans 13 residues. Germline CDR1 is LGHDT and CDR2 is YNNKEL (reference sequence). The V end lost 4 bases, the J end lost 6 bases, and 13 bases lay between the germline ends.

V and J are TRBV4-1 and TRBJ2-5, with D unresolved. This CDR3 is 13 amino acids long. Germline V gene lookup returns CDR1 MGHRA and CDR2 YSYEKL. Trimming stripped 0 bases from V and 9 bases from J, with 11 bases between. CDR3 amino acids: CASSQEQIGAQYF. CDR3 coding DNA: TGCGCCAGCAGCCAAGAACAGATTGGGGCCCAGTACTTC.

A few counts support this clonotype. The rearrangement links TRBV7-9 to TRBJ1-1; unclear D gene. The CDR3 has 14 residues. Germline CDR1 reads SEHNR; CDR2 reads FQNEAQ (reference sequence). Trimming shortened V by 5 bases and J by 1 base, and 11 bases separated the two germline ends. The CDR3 protein is CASSATVGNTEAFF. The CDR3 coding sequence is TGTGCCAGCAGCGCCACCGTGGGGAACACTGAAGCTTTCTTT. The full variable domain, completed using reference TRBV7-9 and TRBJ1-1, is DTGVSQNPRHKITKRGQNVTFRCDPISEHNRLYWYRQTLGQGPEFLTYFQNEAQLEKSRLLSDRFSAERPKGSFSTLEIQRTEQGDSAMYLCASSATVGNTEAFFGQGTRLTVV.

In its sample, this clonotype was seen many times. The chain is built from TRBV20-1 and TRBJ2-7; possibly TRBD1 for D (5 bases). The CDR3 consists of 14 residues. Trimming took 4 bases from V and 4 from J, leaving 17 bases between them. Germline assignment: CDR1 DFQATT and CDR2 SNEGSKA (reference sequence). The CDR3 loop reads CSAMRTTTAYEQYF. For the CDR3, the DNA is TGCAGTGCTATGAGGACAACCACAGCTTACGAGCAGTACTTC.

This clonotype was observed a few times. V and J are TRBV5-1 and TRBJ2-7; TRBD2 aligns across 10 bases. This CDR3 is 15 amino acids long. V shed 2 bases, J shed 3 bases, and the junction held 5 bases outside the gene matches. CDR1 and CDR2 from the germline V gene are SGHRS and YFSETQ. CDR3 protein: CASSLSGGGYYEQYF. In DNA, the CDR3 is TGCGCCAGCAGCTTAAGCGGGGGGGGTTACTACGAGCAGTACTTC.

The CDR3 sequence is CASSQGAGQRRTEAFF. The DNA of the CDR3 is TGCGCCAGCAGCCAAGGTGCGGGACAAAGGCGGACTGAAGCTTTCTTT. The chain uses TRBV4-1 and TRBJ1-1; tentatively, D is TRBD1 (6 bases). There are 16 residues in the CDR3. V lost 1 base and J 5 bases, leaving 17 bases between the germline ends. Germline assignment: CDR1 MGHRA and CDR2 YSYEKL.